This TCR beta chain derives from a study of T cells after yellow fever vaccination. TCRdb redid the calling of the 5' RACE reads with MiXCR, one entry per CDR3 protein. The sample has about 500,000 distinct CDR3 sequences, roughly a sixth seen once. This clonotype was detected only a few times. V lost 3 bases to trimming and J lost 5 bases, with 7 bases between them. CDR3 length equals 12 residues. The germline V gene encodes CDR1 MGHRA and CDR2 YSYEKL. The receptor comes from a young man who received the YFV17D yellow fever vaccine. The sample was PBMCs, taken 5 days after the first yellow fever vaccination. The gene calls are TRBV4-1 and TRBJ2-5, with D unclear. CDR3: CASSHNTETQYF. For the CDR3, the DNA is TGCGCCAGCAGCCATAACACCGAGACCCAGTACTTC.